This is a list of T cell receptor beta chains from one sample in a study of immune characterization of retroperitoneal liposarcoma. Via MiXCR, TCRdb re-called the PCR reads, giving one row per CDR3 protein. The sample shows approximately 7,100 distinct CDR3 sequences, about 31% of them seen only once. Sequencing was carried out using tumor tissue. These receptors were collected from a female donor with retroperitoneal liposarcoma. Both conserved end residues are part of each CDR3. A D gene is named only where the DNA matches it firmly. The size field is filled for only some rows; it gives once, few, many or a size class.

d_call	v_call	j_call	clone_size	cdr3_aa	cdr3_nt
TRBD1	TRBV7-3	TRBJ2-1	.	CASSRQGNSYEQFF	TGTGCCAGCAGTAGACAGGGTAACTCCTACGAGCAGTTCTTC
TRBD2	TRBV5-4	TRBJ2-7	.	CASSLRSGTRDEQYF	TGTGCCAGCAGCCTCCGAAGCGGGACCAGAGACGAGCAGTACTTC
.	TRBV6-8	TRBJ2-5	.	CASKQDQETQYF	TGTGCCAGCAAACAGGACCAAGAGACCCAGTACTTC
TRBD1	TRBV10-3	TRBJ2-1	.	CAISEPQGAPYNEQFF	TGTGCCATCAGTGAGCCTCAGGGGGCGCCCTACAATGAGCAGTTCTTC
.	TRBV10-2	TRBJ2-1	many	CASRDPGHEQFF	TGCGCCAGCAGGGACCCCGGACATGAGCAGTTCTTC
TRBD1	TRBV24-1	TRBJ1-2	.	CATSAPGQGTGVYGYTF	TGTGCCACCAGTGCCCCGGGACAGGGAACGGGGGTCTATGGCTACACCTTC
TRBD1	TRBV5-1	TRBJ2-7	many	CASRLGTGGMNEQYF	TGCGCCAGCAGGCTGGGGACAGGGGGCATGAACGAGCAGTACTTC
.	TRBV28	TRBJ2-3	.	CASSLGERTTQYF	TGTGCCAGCAGTTTAGGGGAGAGGACTACGCAGTATTTT
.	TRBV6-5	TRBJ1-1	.	CASTVWGLPEAFF	TGTGCCAGCACCGTATGGGGGCTCCCTGAAGCTTTCTTT
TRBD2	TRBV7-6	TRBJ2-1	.	CASSSGLAGETQFF	TGTGCCAGCAGCTCAGGACTAGCCGGGGAGACCCAGTTCTTC
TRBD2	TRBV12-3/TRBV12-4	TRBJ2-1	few	CATGGEGEQFF	TGTGCAACGGGCGGGGAGGGTGAGCAGTTCTTC
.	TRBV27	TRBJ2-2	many	CASSFGLAGKYTGELFF	TGTGCCAGCAGTTTTGGATTGGCGGGGAAATACACCGGGGAGCTGTTTTTT
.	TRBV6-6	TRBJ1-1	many	CASSYIRANTEAFF	TGTGCCAGCAGTTACATCAGGGCGAACACTGAAGCTTTCTTT
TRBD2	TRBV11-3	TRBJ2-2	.	CASSFGVLAGGNTGELFF	TGTGCCAGCAGCTTCGGGGTCTTAGCGGGAGGAAACACCGGGGAGCTGTTTTTT
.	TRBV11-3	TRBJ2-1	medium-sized	CASSLEAPDEQFF	TGTGCCAGCAGCTTGGAAGCCCCGGACGAGCAGTTCTTC
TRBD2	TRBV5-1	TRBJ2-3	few	CASSWKRDGTDTQYF	TGCGCCAGCAGCTGGAAGCGGGACGGCACAGATACGCAGTATTTT
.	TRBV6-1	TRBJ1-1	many	CASSLQGANAEAFF	TGTGCCAGCAGCCTACAGGGCGCGAACGCTGAAGCTTTCTTT
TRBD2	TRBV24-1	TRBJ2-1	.	CATSQVGVAGSFEQFF	TGTGCCACCAGCCAGGTCGGAGTAGCGGGATCATTTGAGCAGTTCTTC
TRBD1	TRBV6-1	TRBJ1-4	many	CASSEGQGEIEKLFF	TGTGCCAGCAGTGAGGGACAGGGGGAGATCGAAAAACTGTTTTTT
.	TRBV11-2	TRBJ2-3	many	CASSFRPSPDTQYF	TGTGCCAGCAGCTTCCGACCCTCCCCAGATACGCAGTATTTT
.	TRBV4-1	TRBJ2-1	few	CASSQDLHTDNNEQFF	TGCGCCAGCAGCCAAGATCTTCACACGGACAACAATGAGCAGTTCTTC
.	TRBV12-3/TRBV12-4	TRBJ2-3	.	CASSPYGSRTDTPYF	TGTGCCAGCAGTCCGTACGGGAGTCGCACAGATACGCCGTATTTT
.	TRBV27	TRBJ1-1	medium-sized	CASSLSKEGNTEAFF	TGTGCCAGCAGTTTATCGAAGGAGGGAAACACTGAAGCTTTCTTT
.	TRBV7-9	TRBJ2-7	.	CASSFETHSEQYF	TGTGCCAGCAGCTTTGAGACGCACTCCGAGCAGTACTTC
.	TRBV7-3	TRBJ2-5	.	CASSSLGGVQETQYF	TGTGCCAGCAGCTCCCTTGGCGGGGTGCAAGAGACCCAGTACTTC